This T cell receptor beta chain was found in a study of shared clonotypes between healthy human individuals. Study information: Donor ages ranged 18 to 49 years: a couple of women, a few men.

Study-level findings and limits: The study's rarefaction showed incomplete sorted-subset sequencing despite large depth. Unshared clonotypes carried lower generation probabilities than those common to all four donors.

V dropped 4 bases and J dropped 6 bases, with 16 bases sitting between them. This CDR3 region has 15 residues. Per the germline V gene, CDR1 is ENHRY and CDR2 is SYGVKD. Concerning this clone itself: Antigen: not known.

Assay: immunoSEQ multiplex PCR; the TCRdb copy retains only in-frame clones and omits some. In the table there are roughly 2.2 million clones, 85% to 95% of which are singletons. The receptor was derived from a man between 18 and 35 years old in good health. Some clones in this sample may be carry-over from other donors' samples. The sample comprised naive CD4+ T cells from PBMCs. Described subset: CD45RA+ positively selected. This chain links TRBV10-3 with TRBJ2-1; TRBD1 or TRBD2 may be the D gene (6 bases each). The CDR3 DNA is TGTGCCATCAGTGCTACAGGGAGCGGGCGCAATGAGCAGTTCTTC. This codes for CAISATGSGRNEQFF.